This T cell receptor beta chain was found in a study of blood T cell repertoires in COVID-19. Overall study context: The United States, Italy and Spain were the sources of the acute and convalescent COVID-19 samples. T cells, B-cell-depleted T cells, or PBMCs supplied cDNA or gDNA.

Per the authors' pipeline: Counts of nucleated cells, estimated from reference gene primer amplification, were obtained. Repertoires were generated with immunoSEQ multiplex PCR, while TCRdb's copy carries only in-frame clones and drops some. The D gene and trimming were derived from the DNA, and the V and J assignments and clone size from that table. Here the sample spans around 99,000 clones, around nine tenths being singletons. The V gene's germline CDR1 is SGHAT and CDR2 FQNNGV. This CDR3 spans 14 amino acids. Trimming cost V 0 bases and J 5 bases; bases outside gene matches: 3. Material: peripheral blood. The TCR originated in a woman aged 25-40 years with acute or convalescent COVID-19. This chain links TRBV11-2 with TRBJ1-1; 7 bases match TRBD1. The CDR3 DNA follows: TGTGCCAGCAGCTTAGACAGGGGGAGGACTGAAGCTTTCTTT. Protein sequence: CASSLDRGRTEAFF.